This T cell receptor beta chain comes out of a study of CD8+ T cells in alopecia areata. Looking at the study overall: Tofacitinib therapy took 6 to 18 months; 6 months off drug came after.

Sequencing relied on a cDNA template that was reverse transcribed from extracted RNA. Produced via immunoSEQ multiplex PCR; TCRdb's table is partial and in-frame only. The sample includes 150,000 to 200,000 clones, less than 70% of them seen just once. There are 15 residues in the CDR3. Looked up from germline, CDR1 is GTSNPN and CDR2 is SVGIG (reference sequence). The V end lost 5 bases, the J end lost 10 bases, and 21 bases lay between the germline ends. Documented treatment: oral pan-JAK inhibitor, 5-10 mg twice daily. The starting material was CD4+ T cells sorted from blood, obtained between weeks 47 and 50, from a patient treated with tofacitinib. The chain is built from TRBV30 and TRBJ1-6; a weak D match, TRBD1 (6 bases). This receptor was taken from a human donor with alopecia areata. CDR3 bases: TGTGCCTGGGTAGAGAAACAGGGCATGGGATCACCCCTCCACTTT. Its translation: CAWVEKQGMGSPLHF.